The rows below give T cell receptor beta chains drawn from one sample of a study of blood T cell repertoires in COVID-19. Assay: immunoSEQ multiplex PCR; the TCRdb copy retains only in-frame clones and omits some. Of more than 120,000 clones listed, 88% are singletons. The sample taken for sequencing was peripheral blood. These receptors all stem from a human donor in a cohort sampled during active COVID-19. CDR3s include the opening cysteine and the closing phenylalanine or tryptophan. Each record gives: clone size, V gene, J gene, D gene, CDR3 DNA, CDR3 protein. A D gene is named only where the DNA matches it firmly. Some rows have no size entry. The others give once, few or many, or a class for an expanded clone.

>few|TRBV19|TRBJ2-7|.
TGTGCCAGTAGCCCGGCGGAGGGCTCCTACGAGCAGTACTTC
CASSPAEGSYEQYF
>.|TRBV11-2|TRBJ2-7|TRBD1
TGTGCCAGCAGCTTTACGTCGGGACAGGGGAGCTCCTACGAGCAGTACTTC
CASSFTSGQGSSYEQYF
>once|TRBV19|TRBJ2-1|TRBD2
TGTGCCAGTAGTATAGCGGGGGGGGACAATGAGCAGTTCTTC
CASSIAGGDNEQFF
>.|TRBV29-1|TRBJ1-2|.
TGCAGCGTCCAGGGGAGCGACTATGGCTACACCTTC
CSVQGSDYGYTF
>.|TRBV12-5|TRBJ1-6|TRBD1
TGTGCTAGTGGTCTGGGACAGCTTAATTCACCCCTCCACTTT
CASGLGQLNSPLHF
>.|TRBV27|TRBJ2-3|.
TGTGCCAGCAGTCCTCTTGGGGACACGGGAGATACGCAGTATTTT
CASSPLGDTGDTQYF
>few|TRBV7-9|TRBJ1-2|TRBD1
TGTGCCAGCAGCCCCCTGGACAGGTCTAACTATGGCTACACCTTC
CASSPLDRSNYGYTF
>.|TRBV10-3|TRBJ2-7|.
TGTGCCATCAGTGAGTCTGTAACCAGCTCCTACGAGCAGTACTTC
CAISESVTSSYEQYF
>.|TRBV5-4|TRBJ2-7|TRBD1
TGTGCCAGCAGCCAGACAGGGGTATCCTACGAGCAGTACTTC
CASSQTGVSYEQYF
>few|TRBV11-2|TRBJ1-1|.
TGTGCCAGCAGCCCTGGTAGTCGACAGGTTAACACTGAAGCTTTCTTT
CASSPGSRQVNTEAFF
>.|TRBV5-1|TRBJ2-1|TRBD2
TGCGCCAGCAGCCGAGGGACTAGCGGGGTGGGTGAGCAGTTCTTC
CASSRGTSGVGEQFF
>.|TRBV27|TRBJ2-5|TRBD2
TGTGCCAGCAGTTTCCTTGGGGCTAGCGGGGGAGAGACCCAGTACTTC
CASSFLGASGGETQYF
>.|TRBV19|TRBJ2-5|TRBD1
TGTGCCAGTAGTCCGTCTCCAGGGGGCATGAGCGGAGAGACCCAGTACTTC
CASSPSPGGMSGETQYF
>.|TRBV19|TRBJ2-2|.
TGTGCCAGTAGGGCCCCCGGGGAGCTGTTTTTT
CASRAPGELFF
>.|TRBV19|TRBJ2-5|TRBD2
TGTGCCAGTAGTCCGGGACTAGCAAGAGAGACCCAGTACTTC
CASSPGLARETQYF
>.|TRBV19|TRBJ2-5|.
TGTGCCAGTAGGGAGGGGGGGTGGTTCGGGACCCAGTACTTC
CASREGGWFGTQYF
>.|TRBV15|TRBJ1-6|TRBD1
TGTGCCACCAGCAGAGGCCCCCGGGGGACAGGAGATTCACCCCTCCACTTT
CATSRGPRGTGDSPLHF
>few|TRBV6-5|TRBJ1-2|.
TGTGCCAGCAGCCCCGGGCAGGGGTTCTATGGCTACACCTTC
CASSPGQGFYGYTF
>.|TRBV5-3|TRBJ1-6|TRBD1
TGTGCCAGAAGCACACACAGGGGGGCACGCTCACCCCTCCACTTT
CARSTHRGARSPLHF
>.|TRBV18|TRBJ2-2|TRBD1
TGTGCCAGCTCACCAGGGACAGGGAACACCGGGGAGCTGTTTTTT
CASSPGTGNTGELFF
>.|TRBV4-2|TRBJ2-1|TRBD2
TGTGCCAGCAGCCAAGATCTCGGGGGGGAGCAGTTCTTC
CASSQDLGGEQFF
>.|TRBV2|TRBJ1-3|TRBD1
TGTGCCAGCAGTGACAGGGGGCAAGGAAACACCATATATTTT
CASSDRGQGNTIYF
>.|TRBV30|TRBJ2-5|TRBD1
TGTGCCTTTGACAGGGGTCTCCAAGAGACCCAGTACTTC
CAFDRGLQETQYF
>.|TRBV7-9|TRBJ1-6|TRBD1
TGTGCCAGCAGCTTAGGACAGGGTATTTTTGATAATTCACCCCTCCACTTT
CASSLGQGIFDNSPLHF
>.|TRBV6-2/TRBV6-3|TRBJ2-7|TRBD1
TGTGCCAGCAGTTTACAGGGGGCCCCCGATAACTACGAGCAGTACTTC
CASSLQGAPDNYEQYF
>.|TRBV2|TRBJ1-5|TRBD1
TGTGCCAGCAGGACAGGGCAGAGCAATCAGCCCCAGCATTTT
CASRTGQSNQPQHF
>.|TRBV3-1/TRBV3-2|TRBJ1-6|.
TGTGCCAGCAGCCAAGATCCAGGAAATTCACCCCTCCACTTT
CASSQDPGNSPLHF
>.|TRBV24-1|TRBJ1-2|.
TGTGCCACCAGTGACAGATCTAACTATGGCTACACCTTC
CATSDRSNYGYTF
>.|TRBV7-9|TRBJ1-1|.
TGTGCCAGCAGCACTAGTCGGGGTATGAACACTGAAGCTTTCTTT
CASSTSRGMNTEAFF
>.|TRBV7-8|TRBJ1-3|TRBD1
TGTGCCAGCAGCTTAGCCACAGGGGGAGGTGGAAACACCATATATTTT
CASSLATGGGGNTIYF
>.|TRBV5-1|TRBJ2-7|TRBD1
TGCGCCAGCAGCTTGGGGCTGACAGGGGGGACCTACGAGCAGTACTTC
CASSLGLTGGTYEQYF
>.|TRBV6-5|TRBJ2-3|.
TGTGCCAGCAGTTCCCACGCGGCTAGCACAGATACGCAGTATTTT
CASSSHAASTDTQYF
>.|TRBV2|TRBJ1-5|TRBD1
TGTGCCAGCAGTGACGAGGGGGCAGGGGGATCGCCCCAGCATTTT
CASSDEGAGGSPQHF
>.|TRBV7-9|TRBJ2-1|.
TGTGCCAGCGGGGCAGGGGCGGGCGTCTACAATGAGCAGTTCTTC
CASGAGAGVYNEQFF
>.|TRBV3-1/TRBV3-2|TRBJ2-3|TRBD2
TGTGCCAGCAGCCTCCGACTAGCGGCATCCACAGATACGCAGTATTTT
CASSLRLAASTDTQYF
>.|TRBV7-2|TRBJ2-3|TRBD1
TGTGCCAGCAGCATAACAGGGGGCAAGACGCAGTATTTT
CASSITGGKTQYF
>.|TRBV10-3|TRBJ1-4|.
TGTGCCATCAGTTCCGGTGAAAAACTGTTTTTT
CAISSGEKLFF
>.|TRBV6-5|TRBJ1-6|.
TGTGCCAGCACCAGGGGCAGGGCGAATTCACCCCTCCACTTT
CASTRGRANSPLHF
>.|TRBV7-8|TRBJ2-3|TRBD1
TGTGCCAGCAGCTTAGGCGGGGGGACAGGGGGCTCCCGATTCACAGATACGCAGTATTTT
CASSLGGGTGGSRFTDTQYF
>.|TRBV5-4|TRBJ2-7|TRBD1
TGTGCCAGCAGTTTGGACAGGGGATCCTACGAGCAGTACTTC
CASSLDRGSYEQYF
>few|TRBV28|TRBJ2-2|TRBD1
TGTGCCAGCAGTTTTCACCGGGACAGGGCCGGGGAGCTGTTTTTT
CASSFHRDRAGELFF
>.|TRBV9|TRBJ2-3|.
TGTGCCAGCAGCGTAGGGCCCAGGGTTCAAGATACGCAGTATTTT
CASSVGPRVQDTQYF
>.|TRBV11-2|TRBJ2-5|TRBD1
TGTGCCAGCAGCTTTACCTTGACAGGGGGAGAGACCCAGTACTTC
CASSFTLTGGETQYF
>.|TRBV9|TRBJ2-3|.
TGTGCCAGCACGGAGGGGATTAGCACAGATACGCAGTATTTT
CASTEGISTDTQYF
>once|TRBV5-4|TRBJ2-7|TRBD1
TGTGCCAGCAGCTCTCCGGGACAGGGCTACGAGCAGTACTTC
CASSSPGQGYEQYF
>.|TRBV13|TRBJ2-1|TRBD2
TGTGCCAGCAGCATAACACTAGCGGGAAAGCAGTTCTTC
CASSITLAGKQFF
>.|TRBV7-8|TRBJ2-2|.
TGTGCCAGCAGCTTACTAGCGCCCGGGGAGCTGTTTTTT
CASSLLAPGELFF
>.|TRBV18|TRBJ2-7|.
TGTGCCAGCTCGCCAGGGGGGGGGAGGAACGAGCAGTACTTC
CASSPGGGRNEQYF
>.|TRBV5-4|TRBJ2-5|.
TGTGCCAGCAGCTTGGGCCAGGGCCAAGAGACCCAGTACTTC
CASSLGQGQETQYF
>.|TRBV29-1|TRBJ1-1|TRBD1
TGCAGCGTTCGTTCCAGGGGGCAAGCTTTCTTT
CSVRSRGQAFF
>.|TRBV12-3/TRBV12-4|TRBJ1-2|.
TGTGCCACCCGTAGCGGGGTCTGGGGCTACACCTTC
CATRSGVWGYTF
>.|TRBV20-1|TRBJ2-1|TRBD1
TGCAGTGCTAGTCTATACAGGGGGCGAGGATATGAGCAGTTCTTC
CSASLYRGRGYEQFF
>few|TRBV30|TRBJ1-5|.
TGTGCCTGGAGTGTGGACTTCAGCAATCAGCCCCAGCATTTT
CAWSVDFSNQPQHF
>once|TRBV10-3|TRBJ1-5|.
TGTGCCATCACTGCTGCAGTCAATCAGCCCCAGCATTTT
CAITAAVNQPQHF
>few|TRBV4-1|TRBJ1-5|.
TGCGCCAGCAGCCGGAGCGTCGGCAATCAGCCCCAGCATTTT
CASSRSVGNQPQHF
>.|TRBV6-5|TRBJ1-5|.
TGTGCCAGCAGATCCAGAGGTTGGAGCAATCAGCCCCAGCATTTT
CASRSRGWSNQPQHF
>.|TRBV7-8|TRBJ1-1|.
TGTGCCAGCAGCCTCGCAGGGTGGACTGAAGCTTTCTTT
CASSLAGWTEAFF